This TCR beta chain is from a study of OX40 agonist ivuxolimab in advanced cancers. Background on the whole study: Ivuxolimab, which targeted the costimulatory receptor OX40 (CD134), was an agonistic, fully human IgG2 monoclonal antibody. Intravenous ivuxolimab was administered to patients every 2 weeks at six dose levels: 0.01, 0.1, 0.3, 1.5, 3 and 10 mg/kg. Of the approximately 50 dose-escalation patients, hepatocellular carcinoma was present in some 19, melanoma in roughly 15, renal cell carcinoma in 9 and head and neck cancer in 9. The dose-escalation cohort was about 83% male with a mean age of about 65 years, ranging from roughly 20 to 80. Prior anti-PD-1, anti-PD-L1 or anti-CTLA-4 therapy was permitted, and approximately 40% of dose-escalation patients had received checkpoint inhibitors. Partial responses occurred in three dose-escalation patients: two with cutaneous melanoma and one with hepatocellular carcinoma. Peripheral TCRbeta sequencing aimed to test whether ivuxolimab altered TCR sequence diversity and caused clonal T-cell expansion. The paper reports the monotherapy dose-escalation portion (N = 52 patients) of the phase I ivuxolimab trial. Paper-wide results and their limitations: The antigen specificity of the clonally expanded peripheral T cells was not determined. In partial responders in the 0.1-3.0 mg/kg groups, normalized peripheral clonal expansion was found to be among the lowest, especially among CD8+ T cells. After ivuxolimab, more expanded clones were found on average in CD8+ T cells than in CD4+ T cells. At doses of 0.1 to 3.0 mg/kg, clonal expansion of both CD4+ and CD8+ T cells in blood was seen between baseline and week 6. Low levels of normalized T-cell clonal expansion were also shown by some nonresponding patients.

To sequence the TCRbeta CDR3 region, genomic DNA was isolated from the sorted cells. The immunoSEQ Assay was used for sequencing of TCRbeta CDR3 regions. The table was pulled from immuneACCESS by TCRdb, which kept in-frame rearrangements only. Such tables lose some clones; where checked, under half of the loss comes from unresolved V genes, and the rest has no known cause. The sample table contains over 55,000 clones; only one count was recorded for more than 70% of them. In total, the top ten clones hold approximately 0.99% of the sample. Concerning this clone: Its recognized antigen is unknown. Per-nucleotide qualities are absent, and no much larger clonotype sits a single base away.

Patients with autoimmune disease history or receiving systemic immunosuppression were excluded from the trial. Peripheral blood for TCR sequencing was collected from all dose cohorts at baseline, on cycle 4 day 1, and on cycle 7 day 1. Samples were obtained from an open-label, multicenter, first-in-human phase I dose-escalation trial of ivuxolimab. Adults with locally advanced or metastatic head and neck squamous cell, hepatocellular, melanoma or renal cell carcinoma were enrolled in the trial. Before TCR sequencing, CD4+ and CD8+ T cells were separately sorted from peripheral blood. The CDR3 runs 13 amino acids, cysteine and phenylalanine included. Solely the CDR3 DNA is kept, with 39 bases framed from the first base. V is clipped by 0 bases and J by 7 bases, and the sequence between their germline boundaries is 10 bases long. CDR1 and CDR2 were assigned from the germline V gene as SGHRS and YFSETQ.

The specimen comprised CD4+ or CD8+ T cells sorted from blood, sampled in a trial of the OX40 agonist ivuxolimab. This receptor was obtained from an adult with an advanced solid tumor such as melanoma, head and neck, liver or kidney cancer. In this chain, TRBV5-1 is recombined with TRBJ1-2; the D gene assignment is ambiguous. The CDR3 region: CASSLDLFTGYTF. The DNA sequence is given as TGCGCCAGCAGCTTGGATTTGTTTACTGGCTACACCTTC.